This T cell receptor beta chain was sequenced for a study of spatial heterogeneity in lung cancer. The V gene's germline CDR1 is LNHDA and CDR2 SQIVND (reference sequence). Deletions cut 5 bases from V and 8 bases from J, with 10 bases between. The CDR3 is made up of 12 amino acids. Time point noted: blood at routine non-recurrence follow-up after resection. TCRdb re-called the 5' RACE reads with MiXCR, one entry per CDR3 protein. The sample carries fewer than 100,000 distinct CDR3 sequences, 15% to 20% recorded once. The receptor's source is a male donor with early-stage non-small cell lung cancer. Material: PBMCs, obtained at follow-up. The V call is TRBV19, the J call TRBJ2-1, with D perhaps matching TRBD2 (6 bases). The CDR3 DNA reads TGTGCCAGTAGTTTGGAGGGCTATGAGCAGTTCTTC. Its protein product is CASSLEGYEQFF.